This T cell receptor (beta chain) was identified in a study of OX40 agonist ivuxolimab in advanced cancers. Study at large: Patients treated during dose escalation were battling hepatocellular carcinoma, melanoma, renal cell or head and neck cancer. General study results and limits: CD8+ T cells averaged more expanded clones than CD4+. By week 6 at 0.1 to 3.0 mg/kg, blood CD4+ and CD8+ T cells had expanded clonally.

Collection of blood occurred at baseline, at cycle 4 day 1, and at cycle 7 day 1. V dropped 5 bases and J dropped 1; count of bases not matched to a gene: 9. The CDR3 consists of 16 residues. CDR1 LNHDA and CDR2 SQIVND come from the germline V gene (reference sequence). Only in-frame clones appear in the TCRdb table, and some are missing; sequencing was by immunoSEQ multiplex PCR. This table has fewer than 100,000 clones, about nine tenths appearing once. As to this clone: What it recognizes is unknown.

This TCR came from an adult with an advanced solid tumor such as melanoma, head and neck, liver or kidney cancer. Specimen: CD4+ or CD8+ T cells sorted from blood, collected in a trial of the OX40 agonist ivuxolimab. The rearrangement links TRBV19 to TRBJ2-7; 9 bases align to TRBD1. Here the CDR3 DNA reads TGTGCCAGTAGTCCCCGACAGGGGGAGTTATCCTACGAGCAGTACTTC. The encoded protein is CASSPRQGELSYEQYF.